This T cell receptor beta chain is drawn from a study of blood T cells in healthy people across ages. Extracted total RNA amounted to at least 5.5 micrograms for each sample. The second PCR ran roughly 7 to 12 cycles with a sample-barcoded 5' primer and J-beta primers. One entry per CDR3 protein results from TCRdb running MiXCR on the 5' RACE reads. The data contain around 1,800,000 distinct CDR3 sequences, about two fifths of them singletons. Trimming cost V 3 bases and J 3 bases, with 14 bases left between them. The CDR3 is 15 amino acids. Sequenced: blood. The chain links TRBV12-3 or TRBV12-4 to TRBJ1-2; D remains ambiguous. This receptor was obtained from a human donor in good health. The CDR3 is CASSFSQEAYYGYTF. CDR3 bases: TGTGCCAGCAGTTTCTCGCAGGAGGCATACTATGGCTACACCTTC.